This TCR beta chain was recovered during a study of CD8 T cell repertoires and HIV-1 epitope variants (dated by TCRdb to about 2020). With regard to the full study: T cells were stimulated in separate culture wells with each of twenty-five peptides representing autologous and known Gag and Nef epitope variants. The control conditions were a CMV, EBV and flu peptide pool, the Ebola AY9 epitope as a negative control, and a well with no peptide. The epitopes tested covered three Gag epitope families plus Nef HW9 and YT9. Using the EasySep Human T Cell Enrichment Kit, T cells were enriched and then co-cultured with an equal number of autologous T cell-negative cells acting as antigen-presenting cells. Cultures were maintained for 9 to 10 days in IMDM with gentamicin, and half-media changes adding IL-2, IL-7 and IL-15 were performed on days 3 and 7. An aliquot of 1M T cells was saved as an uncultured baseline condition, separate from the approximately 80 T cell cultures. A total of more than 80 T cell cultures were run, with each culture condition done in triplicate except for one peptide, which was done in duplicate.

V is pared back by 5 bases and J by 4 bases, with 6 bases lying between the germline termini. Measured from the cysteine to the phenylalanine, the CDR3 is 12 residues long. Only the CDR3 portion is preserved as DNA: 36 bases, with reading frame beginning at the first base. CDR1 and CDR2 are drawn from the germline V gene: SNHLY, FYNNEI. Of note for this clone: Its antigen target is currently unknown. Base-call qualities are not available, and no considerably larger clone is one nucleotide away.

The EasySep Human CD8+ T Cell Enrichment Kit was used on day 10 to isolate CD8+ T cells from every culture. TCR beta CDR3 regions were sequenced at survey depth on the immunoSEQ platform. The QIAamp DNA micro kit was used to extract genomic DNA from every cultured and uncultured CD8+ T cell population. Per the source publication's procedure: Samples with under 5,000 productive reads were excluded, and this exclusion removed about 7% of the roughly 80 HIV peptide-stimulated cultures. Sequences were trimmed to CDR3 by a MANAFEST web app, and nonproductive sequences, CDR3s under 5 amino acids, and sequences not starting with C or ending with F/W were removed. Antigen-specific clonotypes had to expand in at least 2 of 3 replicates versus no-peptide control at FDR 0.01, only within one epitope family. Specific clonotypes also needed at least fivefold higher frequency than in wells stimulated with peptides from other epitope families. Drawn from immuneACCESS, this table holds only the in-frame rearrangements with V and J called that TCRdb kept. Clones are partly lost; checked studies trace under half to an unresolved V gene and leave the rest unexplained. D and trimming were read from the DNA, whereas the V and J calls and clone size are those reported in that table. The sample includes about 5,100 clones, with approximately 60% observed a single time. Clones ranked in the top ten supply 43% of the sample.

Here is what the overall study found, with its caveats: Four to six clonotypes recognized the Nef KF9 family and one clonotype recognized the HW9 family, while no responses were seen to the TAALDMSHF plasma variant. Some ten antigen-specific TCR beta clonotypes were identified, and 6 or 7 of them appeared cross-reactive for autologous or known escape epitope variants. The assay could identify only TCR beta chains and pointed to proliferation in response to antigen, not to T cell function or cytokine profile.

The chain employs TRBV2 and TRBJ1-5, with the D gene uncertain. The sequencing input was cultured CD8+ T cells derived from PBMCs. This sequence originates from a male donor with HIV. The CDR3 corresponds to CASSIENQPQHF. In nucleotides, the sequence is TGTGCCAGCAGTATTGAGAATCAGCCCCAGCATTTT.